The 18 T cell receptor beta chains in this list originate from one sample, sequenced in a study of blood T cells in healthy people across ages. Next came a second PCR, run for about 7 to 12 cycles, which used a sample-barcoded 5' primer along with a J-beta primer mix. Each CDR3 protein gets one entry after TCRdb re-called the 5' RACE reads with MiXCR. The data contain about 830,000 distinct CDR3 sequences, around two thirds of them singletons. Sequences were obtained from blood. These receptors were taken from a man aged 25-40 years in good health.

V usage is TRBV20-1 and J usage is TRBJ2-7; TRBD1 matches 8 bases. Germline loops: CDR1 DFQATT, CDR2 SNEGSKA (reference sequence). The CDR3 consists of 13 residues. With V trimmed by 6 bases and J by 3 bases, 7 bases remained unmatched. CDR3 protein: CSAPTGQGYEQYF. CDR3 sequence (DNA): TGCAGTGCCCCTACCGGACAGGGCTACGAGCAGTACTTC.

This rearrangement joins TRBV7-9 to TRBJ2-4; 9 positions agree with TRBD1. The tail of the sequence fits TRBJ2-7 better, so the J call may be wrong. Germline V gene data show CDR1 as SEHNR and CDR2 as FQNEAQ (reference sequence). This CDR3 comprises 16 residues. CDR3 sequence: CASSHRAGQGTYEQYF. The CDR3 DNA sequence: TGTGCCAGCAGCCACAGGGCGGGACAGGGAACCTACGAGCAGTACTTC.

Details on this clonotype: Possible read error: a much larger clone is one base away. The gene calls are TRBV18 and TRBJ2-3; D is ambiguous. Germline V CDR1 and CDR2: KGHSH, LQKENI. This CDR3 spans 13 amino acids. The CDR3 sequence is CAISRSITDTQYF. CDR3 in DNA: TGTGCCATCTCACGCTCGATCACAGATACGCAGTATTTT.

V is TRBV5-1 and J is TRBJ1-1; no definite D call. CDR1 and CDR2 (germline): SGHRS, YFSETQ. Trimming took 1 base from V and 1 from J, leaving 11 bases between them. The CDR3 has 15 residues. The CDR3 protein is CASSLPDPRNTEAFF. The DNA of the CDR3 is TGCGCCAGCAGCTTGCCGGACCCCAGGAACACTGAAGCTTTCTTT.

This clonotype was detected ten times or more. V is TRBV20-1 and J is TRBJ2-7, with D possibly TRBD2 on 6 matching bases. There are 16 residues in the CDR3. Trimming stripped 0 bases from V and 4 bases from J, with 19 bases between. Germline CDR1 is DFQATT and CDR2 is SNEGSKA (reference sequence). As DNA, the CDR3 is TGCAGTGCTAGAGATAGTGGGGGAGGCACTCGGTACGAGCAGTACTTC. Its translation is CSARDSGGGTRYEQYF.

The V call is TRBV5-6, the J call TRBJ1-2; the D gene is possibly TRBD1 (6 bases). V lost 0 bases and J lost 7, with 10 bases in between. Germline assignment: CDR1 SGHDT and CDR2 YYEEEE. This CDR3 region has 13 residues. CDR3 DNA: TGTGCCAGCAGCTTGGACAGGGTAACTGGCTACACCTTC. Translating gives CASSLDRVTGYTF.

The sample holds a few counts of this clonotype. The V gene is TRBV4-1, the J gene TRBJ1-6; D is uncertain. Trimming took 0 bases from V and 3 from J, leaving 6 bases between them. Germline CDR1 and CDR2: MGHRA and YSYEKL. The CDR3 totals 15 residues. CDR3 in DNA: TGCGCCAGCAGCCAAGAGGGCTTCTATAATTCACCCCTCCACTTT. Translating it yields CASSQEGFYNSPLHF.

This clonotype showed up just a few times. V and J are TRBV7-2 and TRBJ1-5, with TRBD1 as a possible D gene (5 bases). Germline V CDR1 and CDR2: SGHTA, FQGNSA. The CDR3 covers 13 residues. Trimming stripped 4 bases from V and 7 bases from J, with 11 bases between. The CDR3 DNA is TGTGCCAGCAGCTGGGGGGTCGACCAGCCCCAGCATTTT. This translates into CASSWGVDQPQHF.

This clonotype showed up just a few times. The chain recombines TRBV20-1 with TRBJ2-3; D uncertain. The V end was cut by 4 bases, the J end by 5 bases, with 16 bases between. CDR3 size: 14 residues. Germline assignment: CDR1 DFQATT and CDR2 SNEGSKA (reference sequence). The CDR3 bases are TGCAGTGCTACCGGACCACGTGGGTTAGATACGCAGTATTTT. This encodes CSATGPRGLDTQYF.

The chain has TRBV29-1 and TRBJ2-1; TRBD2 matches 10 bases. The V segment lost 2 bases and the J segment 7 bases; nucleotides outside the gene matches: 8. The CDR3 runs to 15 residues. CDR1 is SQVTM and CDR2 is ANQGSEA in the germline V gene. CDR3 coding DNA: TGCAGCGTTGAAACGTCACTAGCGGGGCTGAATGAGCAGTTCTTC. It translates to CSVETSLAGLNEQFF.

In this sample, this clonotype turned up once. The chain uses TRBV28 and TRBJ1-5; D gene uncertain. The CDR3 is made up of 15 amino acids. V was cut by 6 bases and J by 5 bases, with 17 bases left in between. CDR1 MDHEN and CDR2 SYDVKM come from the germline V gene. This CDR3 reads CASRNPNGIDQPQHF. The CDR3 DNA follows: TGTGCCAGCAGGAACCCAAATGGGATCGATCAGCCCCAGCATTTT.

The chain couples TRBV9 to TRBJ2-7, with 7 bases lining up with TRBD2. This CDR3 has 12 amino acids. Looked up from germline, CDR1 is SGDLS and CDR2 is YYNGEE. V trimming: 2 bases; J trimming: 8 bases; junction bases outside the gene matches: 4. CDR3 region: CASSVEAGKQYF. The CDR3 DNA is TGTGCCAGCAGCGTTGAAGCGGGGAAGCAGTACTTC. Complete variable domain (other parts from reference TRBV9 and TRBJ2-7): DSGVTQTPKHLITATGQRVTLRCSPRSGDLSVYWYQQSLDQGLQFLIQYYNGEERAKGNILERFSAQQFPDLHSELNLSSLELGDSALYFCASSVEAGKQYFGPGTRLTVT.

The V call is TRBV4-2, the J call TRBJ2-4, with 7 bases lining up with TRBD1. Near its end, the DNA agrees better with TRBJ2-5, so the J call may be wrong. CDR1 is LGHNA, CDR2 YNFKEQ, per germline. The CDR3 consists of 14 residues. The CDR3 reads CASSGDRERETQYF. The CDR3 DNA is TGTGCCAGCAGCGGGGACAGAGAAAGAGAGACCCAGTACTTC.

The chain uses TRBV12-3 or TRBV12-4 and TRBJ2-1, with 9 positions matching TRBD2. The CDR3 is made up of 16 amino acids. The J segment lost 6 bases and the V segment lost 5 bases, leaving 11 bases of the junction unmatched. CDR3 nucleotide sequence: TGTGCCAGCAGTCCGACGGGACTAGCTTTTTCCAATGAGCAGTTCTTC. This sequence encodes CASSPTGLAFSNEQFF.

The rearrangement links TRBV5-1 to TRBJ2-1; TRBD1 matches at 8 bases. The CDR3 totals 17 residues. The trim removed 8 bases at V and 8 bases at J, leaving 21 bases unmatched. CDR1 and CDR2 from the germline V gene are SGHRS and YFSETQ. The CDR3 reads CASALAPGQVFGDEQFF. CDR3 coding DNA: TGCGCCAGTGCCCTTGCACCGGGACAGGTTTTTGGCGATGAGCAGTTCTTC.

This clonotype was counted between two and nine times. The chain combines TRBV12-3 or TRBV12-4 with TRBJ2-1; tentative D call: TRBD2 (6 bases). The CDR3 extends over 14 amino acids. V was pared by 3 bases and J by 6 bases, with 12 bases between. DNA of the CDR3: TGTGCCAGCAGTTTCGACTACGGGGGCAATGAGCAGTTCTTC. It specifies CASSFDYGGNEQFF.

The chain uses TRBV6-6 and TRBJ1-1; D is perhaps TRBD1 (5 bases). The V and J ends lost 2 bases and 4 bases respectively, with 11 bases between them. Germline CDR1 reads MNHNY; CDR2 reads SVGAGI (reference sequence). There are 14 residues in the CDR3. CDR3 coding DNA: TGTGCCAGCAGTTACCGGCCTGGGGGCACTGAAGCTTTCTTT. Amino acids: CASSYRPGGTEAFF.

The chain has TRBV7-2 and TRBJ2-3; 8 nucleotides match TRBD1. The V segment lost 5 bases and the J segment 5 bases; nucleotides outside the gene matches: 9. Germline V gene sequence: CDR1 SGHTA, CDR2 FQGNSA. This CDR3 is built from 15 residues. CDR3 in amino acids: CASSPQGAPRDTQYF. For the CDR3, the DNA is TGTGCCAGCAGCCCCCAGGGGGCGCCCCGAGATACGCAGTATTTT. Using reference TRBV7-2 and TRBJ2-3 for the parts outside the CDR3, the full variable domain is GAGVSQSPSNKVTEKGKDVELRCDPISGHTALYWYRQSLGQGLEFLIYFQGNSAPDKSGLPSDRFSAERTGGSVSTLTIQRTQQEDSAVYLCASSPQGAPRDTQYFGPGTRLTVL.